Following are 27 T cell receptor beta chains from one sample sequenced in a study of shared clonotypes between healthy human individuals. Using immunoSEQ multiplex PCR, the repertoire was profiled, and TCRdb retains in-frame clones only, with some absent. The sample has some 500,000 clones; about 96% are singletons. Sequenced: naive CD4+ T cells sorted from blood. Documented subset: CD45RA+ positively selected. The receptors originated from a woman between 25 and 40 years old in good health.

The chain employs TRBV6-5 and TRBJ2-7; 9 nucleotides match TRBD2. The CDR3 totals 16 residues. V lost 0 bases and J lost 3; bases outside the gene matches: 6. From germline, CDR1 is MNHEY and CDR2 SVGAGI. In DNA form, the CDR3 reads TGTGCCAGCAGTTACTCGATGCTAGCGGGGAACTACGAGCAGTACTTC. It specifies CASSYSMLAGNYEQYF.

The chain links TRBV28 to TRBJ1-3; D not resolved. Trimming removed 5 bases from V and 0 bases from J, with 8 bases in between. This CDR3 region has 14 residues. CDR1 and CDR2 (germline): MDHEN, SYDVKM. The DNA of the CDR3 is TGTGCCAGCAGTGAAGGAGCCTCTGGAAACACCATATATTTT. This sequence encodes CASSEGASGNTIYF.

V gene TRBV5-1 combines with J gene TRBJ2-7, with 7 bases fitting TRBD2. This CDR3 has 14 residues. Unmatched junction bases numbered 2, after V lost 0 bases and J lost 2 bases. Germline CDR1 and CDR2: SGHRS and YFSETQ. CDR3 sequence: CASSLGDYTYEQYF. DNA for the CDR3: TGCGCCAGCAGCTTGGGGGACTATACCTACGAGCAGTACTTC.

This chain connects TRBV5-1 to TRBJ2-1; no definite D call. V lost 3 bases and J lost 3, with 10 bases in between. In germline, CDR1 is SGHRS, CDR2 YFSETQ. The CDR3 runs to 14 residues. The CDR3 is CASSSIPDYNEQFF. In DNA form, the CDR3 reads TGCGCCAGCAGCTCCATTCCGGACTACAATGAGCAGTTCTTC.

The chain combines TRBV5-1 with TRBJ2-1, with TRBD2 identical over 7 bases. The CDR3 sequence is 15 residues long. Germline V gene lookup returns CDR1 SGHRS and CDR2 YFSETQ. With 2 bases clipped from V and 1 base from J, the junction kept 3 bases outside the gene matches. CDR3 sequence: CASSLGGRSYNEQFF. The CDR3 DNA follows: TGCGCCAGCAGCTTAGGCGGGAGATCCTACAATGAGCAGTTCTTC. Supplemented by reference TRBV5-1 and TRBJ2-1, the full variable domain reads KAGVTQTPRYLIKTRGQQVTLSCSPISGHRSVSWYQQTPGQGLQFLFEYFSETQRNKGNFPGRFSGRQFSNSRSEMNVSTLELGDSALYLCASSLGGRSYNEQFFGPGTRLTVL.

For the CDR3, the DNA is TGTGCCAGCAGCTTAGCCGAGCGGCAGGGGAGCTCTGGAAACACCATATATTTT. Residues: CASSLAERQGSSGNTIYF. V and J are TRBV7-9 and TRBJ1-3, with D tentatively TRBD1 (6 bases). The V gene lost 0 bases and the J gene lost 0 bases, with 15 bases spanning the gap. The V gene's germline CDR1 is SEHNR and CDR2 FQNEAQ (reference sequence). This CDR3 is 18 amino acids long. The full variable domain, in which reference TRBV7-9 and TRBJ1-3 provide the parts outside the CDR3, is DTGVSQNPRHKITKRGQNVTFRCDPISEHNRLYWYRQTLGQGPEFLTYFQNEAQLEKSRLLSDRFSAERPKGSFSTLEIQRTEQGDSAMYLCASSLAERQGSSGNTIYFGEGSWLTVV.

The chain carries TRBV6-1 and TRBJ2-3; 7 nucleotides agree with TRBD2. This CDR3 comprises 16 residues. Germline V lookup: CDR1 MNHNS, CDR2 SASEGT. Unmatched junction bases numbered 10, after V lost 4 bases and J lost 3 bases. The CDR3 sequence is CASSGVEREGTDTQYF. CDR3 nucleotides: TGTGCCAGCAGTGGGGTGGAGAGGGAGGGGACAGATACGCAGTATTTT.

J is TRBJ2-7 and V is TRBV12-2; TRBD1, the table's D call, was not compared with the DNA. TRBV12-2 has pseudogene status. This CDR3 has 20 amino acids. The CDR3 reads CASRLPRTGPNLLEKREQYF. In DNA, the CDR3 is TGTGCAAGTCGCCTACCTAGGACAGGGCCAAACCTCCTAGAGAAGCGCGAGCAGTACTTC.

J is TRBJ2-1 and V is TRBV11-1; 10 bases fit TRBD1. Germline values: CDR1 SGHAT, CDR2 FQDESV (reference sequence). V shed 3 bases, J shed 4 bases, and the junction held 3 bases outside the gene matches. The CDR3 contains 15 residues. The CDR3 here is CASSLGQGKYNEQFF. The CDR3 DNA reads TGTGCCAGCAGCTTGGGACAGGGGAAATACAATGAGCAGTTCTTC. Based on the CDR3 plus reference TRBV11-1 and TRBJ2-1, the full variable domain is EAEVAQSPRYKITEKSQAVAFWCDPISGHATLYWYRQILGQGPELLVQFQDESVVDDSQLPKDRFSAERLKGVDSTLKIQPAELGDSAMYLCASSLGQGKYNEQFFGPGTRLTVL.

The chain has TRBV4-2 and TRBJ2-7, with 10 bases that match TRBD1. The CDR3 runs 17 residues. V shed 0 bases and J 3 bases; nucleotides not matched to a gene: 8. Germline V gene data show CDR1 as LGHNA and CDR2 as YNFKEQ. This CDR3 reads CASSQDQRQGASYEQYF. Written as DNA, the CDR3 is TGTGCCAGCAGCCAAGACCAGAGACAGGGGGCTAGCTACGAGCAGTACTTC.

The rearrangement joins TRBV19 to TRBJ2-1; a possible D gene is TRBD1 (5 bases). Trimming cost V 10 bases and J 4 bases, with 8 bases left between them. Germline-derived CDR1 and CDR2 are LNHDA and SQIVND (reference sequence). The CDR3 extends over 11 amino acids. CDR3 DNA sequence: TGTGCCACCAGACAGTACAATGAGCAGTTCTTC. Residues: CATRQYNEQFF.

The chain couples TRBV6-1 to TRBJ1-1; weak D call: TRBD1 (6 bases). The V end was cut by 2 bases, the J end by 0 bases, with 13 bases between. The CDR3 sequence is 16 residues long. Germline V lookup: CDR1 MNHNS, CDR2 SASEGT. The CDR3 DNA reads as TGTGCCAGCAGTGAACGACAGGTCCGGATGAACACTGAAGCTTTCTTT. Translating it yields CASSERQVRMNTEAFF.

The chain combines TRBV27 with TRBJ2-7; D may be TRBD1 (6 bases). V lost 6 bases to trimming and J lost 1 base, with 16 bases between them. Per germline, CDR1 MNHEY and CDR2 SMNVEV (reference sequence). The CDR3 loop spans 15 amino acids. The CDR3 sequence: CASSSTWTASYEQYF. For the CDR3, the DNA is TGTGCCAGCAGCTCTACTTGGACAGCTTCCTACGAGCAGTACTTC.

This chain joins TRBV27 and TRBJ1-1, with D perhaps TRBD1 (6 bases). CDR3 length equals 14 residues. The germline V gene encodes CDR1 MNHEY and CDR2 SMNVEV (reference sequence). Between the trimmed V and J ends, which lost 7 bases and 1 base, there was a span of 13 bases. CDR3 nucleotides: TGTGCCAGCACCAACGACAGGTCGAACACTGAAGCTTTCTTT. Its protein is CASTNDRSNTEAFF.

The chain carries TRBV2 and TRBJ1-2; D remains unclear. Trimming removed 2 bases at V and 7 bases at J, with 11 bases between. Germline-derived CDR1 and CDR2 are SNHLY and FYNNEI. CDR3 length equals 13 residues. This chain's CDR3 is CASSEWGLGGYTF. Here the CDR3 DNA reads TGTGCCAGCAGTGAATGGGGTTTGGGTGGCTACACCTTC. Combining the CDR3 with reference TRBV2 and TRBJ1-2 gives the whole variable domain EPEVTQTPSHQVTQMGQEVILRCVPISNHLYFYWYRQILGQKVEFLVSFYNNEISEKSEIFDDQFSVERPDGSNFTLKIRSTKLEDSAMYFCASSEWGLGGYTFGSGTRLTVV.

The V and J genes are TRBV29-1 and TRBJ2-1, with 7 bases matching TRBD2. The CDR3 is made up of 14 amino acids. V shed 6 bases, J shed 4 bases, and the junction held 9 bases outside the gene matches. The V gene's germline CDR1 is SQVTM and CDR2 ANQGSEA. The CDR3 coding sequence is TGCAGCGTACGACTAGCAGAGACTTACAATGAGCAGTTCTTC. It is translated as CSVRLAETYNEQFF.

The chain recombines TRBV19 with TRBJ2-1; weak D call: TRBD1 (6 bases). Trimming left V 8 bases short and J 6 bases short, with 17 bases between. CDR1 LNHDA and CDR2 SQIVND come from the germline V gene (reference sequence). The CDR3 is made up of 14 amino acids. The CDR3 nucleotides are TGTGCCAGTCGCCTGGGGGCTCCTGGCAATGAGCAGTTCTTC. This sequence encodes CASRLGAPGNEQFF.

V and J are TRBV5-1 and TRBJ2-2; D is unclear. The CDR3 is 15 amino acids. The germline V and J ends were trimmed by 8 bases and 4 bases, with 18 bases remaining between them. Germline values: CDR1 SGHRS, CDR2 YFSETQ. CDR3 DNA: TGCGCCAGTTTTCCGGCCCCGTCAGGCACCGGGGAGCTGTTTTTT. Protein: CASFPAPSGTGELFF.

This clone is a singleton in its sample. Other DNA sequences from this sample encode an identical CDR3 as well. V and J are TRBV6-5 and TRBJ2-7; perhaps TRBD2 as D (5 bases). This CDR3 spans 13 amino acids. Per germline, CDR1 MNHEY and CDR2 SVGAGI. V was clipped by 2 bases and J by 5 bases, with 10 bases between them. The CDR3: CASSYRGRDEQYF. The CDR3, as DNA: TGTGCCAGCAGTTACCGGGGTCGAGACGAGCAGTACTTC.

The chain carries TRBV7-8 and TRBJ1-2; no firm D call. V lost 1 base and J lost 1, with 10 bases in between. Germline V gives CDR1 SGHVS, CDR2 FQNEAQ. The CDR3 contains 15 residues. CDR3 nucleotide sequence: TGTGCCAGCAGCTTAGGGACGGCGAGTAACTATGGCTACACCTTC. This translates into CASSLGTASNYGYTF.

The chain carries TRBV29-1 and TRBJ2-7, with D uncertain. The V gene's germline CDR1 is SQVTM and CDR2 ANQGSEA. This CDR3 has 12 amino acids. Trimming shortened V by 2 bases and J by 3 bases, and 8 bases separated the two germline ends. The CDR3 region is CSVEYPHYEQYF. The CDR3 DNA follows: TGCAGCGTTGAATACCCCCACTACGAGCAGTACTTC.

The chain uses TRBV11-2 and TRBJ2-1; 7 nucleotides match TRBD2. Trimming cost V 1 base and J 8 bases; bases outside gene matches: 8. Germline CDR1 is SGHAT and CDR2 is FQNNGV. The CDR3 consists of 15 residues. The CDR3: CASSLGLARGDEQFF. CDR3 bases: TGTGCCAGCAGCTTAGGACTAGCCCGCGGGGATGAGCAGTTCTTC. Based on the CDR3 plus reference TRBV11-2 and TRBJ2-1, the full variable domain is EAGVAQSPRYKIIEKRQSVAFWCNPISGHATLYWYQQILGQGPKLLIQFQNNGVVDDSQLPKDRFSAERLKGVDSTLKIQPAKLEDSAVYLCASSLGLARGDEQFFGPGTRLTVL.

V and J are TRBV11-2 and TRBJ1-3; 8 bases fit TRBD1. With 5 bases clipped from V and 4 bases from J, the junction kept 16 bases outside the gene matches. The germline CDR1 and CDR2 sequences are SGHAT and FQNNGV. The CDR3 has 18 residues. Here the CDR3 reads CASSPQLGGQGQGNTIYF. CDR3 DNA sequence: TGTGCCAGCAGCCCGCAATTGGGAGGACAGGGCCAAGGAAACACCATATATTTT.

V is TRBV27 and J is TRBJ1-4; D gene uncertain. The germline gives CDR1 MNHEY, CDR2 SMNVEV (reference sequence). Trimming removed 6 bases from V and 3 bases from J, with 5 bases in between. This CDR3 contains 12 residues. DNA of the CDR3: TGTGCCAGCAGAAATCCTAATGAAAAACTGTTTTTT. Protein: CASRNPNEKLFF.

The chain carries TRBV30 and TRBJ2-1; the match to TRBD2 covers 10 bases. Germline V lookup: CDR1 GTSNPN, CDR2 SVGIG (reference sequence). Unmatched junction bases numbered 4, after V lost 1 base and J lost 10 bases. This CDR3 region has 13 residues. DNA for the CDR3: TGTGCCTGGAGTGCCCAGGGACTAGCGGAGCAGTTCTTC. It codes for CAWSAQGLAEQFF.

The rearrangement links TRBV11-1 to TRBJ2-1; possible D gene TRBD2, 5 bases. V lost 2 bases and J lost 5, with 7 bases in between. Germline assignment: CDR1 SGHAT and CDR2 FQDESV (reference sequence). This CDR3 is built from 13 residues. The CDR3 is CASSLIANNEQFF. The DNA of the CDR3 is TGTGCCAGCAGCTTAATAGCGAACAATGAGCAGTTCTTC.

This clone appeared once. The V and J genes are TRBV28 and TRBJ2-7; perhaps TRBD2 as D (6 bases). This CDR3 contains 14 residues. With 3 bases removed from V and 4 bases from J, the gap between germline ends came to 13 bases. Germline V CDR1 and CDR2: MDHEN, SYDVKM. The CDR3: CASSFPEGRYEQYF. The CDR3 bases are TGTGCCAGCAGTTTCCCTGAGGGGAGGTACGAGCAGTACTTC.